The clone carrying this T cell receptor beta chain has a single count. Its cognate antigen is unknown. The CDR3 spans 15 residues. The germline gives CDR1 SGHRS, CDR2 YFSETQ. The germline V and J ends were trimmed by 3 bases and 1 base, with 13 bases remaining between them. This sample is drawn from a study of cytomegalovirus exposure and HLA in healthy donors. Study background: Drawn from HLA-typed donors, tens of millions of unique TCRs were held in an early data release.

PCR primers comprised 60 Vbeta and 13 Jbeta primers. Clones were sequenced by immunoSEQ multiplex PCR, and TCRdb holds only the in-frame ones, with some missing. The sample yields more than 100,000 clones, approximately 80% seen once. Study results and limitations: Many donors carried some public TCRs, although rarity characterized most TCR sequences. Reports credit the classifier with highly specific, highly sensitive diagnosis of cytomegalovirus status.

Sequencing input: PBMCs. The receptor comes from a female donor in good health and CMV-seropositive. The rearrangement joins TRBV5-1 to TRBJ1-1; a weak D match, TRBD1 (6 bases). The CDR3 coding sequence is TGCGCCAGCAGCTCAAACAGGGTTTCGAACACTGAAGCTTTCTTT. It codes for CASSSNRVSNTEAFF.